This is a list of T cell receptor beta chains from one sample in a study of identical twins. One entry per CDR3 protein, called by TCRdb with MiXCR from the 5' RACE reads. The profile shows around 690,000 distinct CDR3 sequences, 20% to 25% of them singletons. The same data also contributed to another study, on T cells expressing NK-cell markers.

Sequencing was carried out using PBMCs. These receptors all stem from a woman in her late teens or twenties in good health. CDR3s include the opening cysteine and the closing phenylalanine or tryptophan. A D gene is named only where the DNA matches it firmly. Rows may omit the clone size; those that give it use once, few, many or a size class.

d_gene,v_gene,abundance,j_gene,CDR3nt,CDR3aa
TRBD1,TRBV5-6,-,TRBJ1-1,TGTGCCAGCAGCACGCGAACGGACAGGGAAGCTTTCTTT,CASSTRTDREAFF
TRBD1,TRBV10-3,few,TRBJ2-1,TGTGCCATCAGAAACAGGGGGACCTACAATGAGCAGTTCTTC,CAIRNRGTYNEQFF
-,TRBV12-3/TRBV12-4,-,TRBJ2-7,TGTGCCAGCAGTTTTTCTGGCTTGGGCGACGAGCAGTACTTC,CASSFSGLGDEQYF
-,TRBV27,-,TRBJ1-5,TGTGCCAGCAGCCATGACAGGCACTCCCGGACCATCTCACCCCAGCATTTT,CASSHDRHSRTISPQHF
-,TRBV5-1,-,TRBJ2-1,TGCGCCAGCAGCACCAGGGCAGGAATGAATGAGCAGTTCTTC,CASSTRAGMNEQFF
TRBD2,TRBV20-1,-,TRBJ2-1,TGCAGTGCTAGCCGAATTTTGGCGGGGGGTTACTTCTTC,CSASRILAGGYFF
-,TRBV7-2,once,TRBJ1-1,TGTGCCAGCAGCCCTAAAGGACGGCTTGAAGCTTTCTTT,CASSPKGRLEAFF
TRBD1,TRBV20-1,few,TRBJ2-3,TGCAGTGCTGGGGACAGGGAGAATTGGGGGGCAGACACAGATACGCAGTATTTT,CSAGDRENWGADTDTQYF
-,TRBV7-9,few,TRBJ1-1,TGTGCCACCGATCGGACACCTCCAGGCACTGAAGCTTTCTTT,CATDRTPPGTEAFF
-,TRBV4-3,-,TRBJ2-2,TGCGCCAGCAGCCAACTATTGGCAGGGACCGGGGAGCTGTTTTTT,CASSQLLAGTGELFF
-,TRBV3-1,-,TRBJ2-7,TGTGCCAGCAGCTACGCTCAAGGATCCTACGAGCAGTACTTC,CASSYAQGSYEQYF
-,TRBV20-1,-,TRBJ1-1,TGCAGTGCTAGCGGGACAAAACCTCCGTCAGACACTGAAGCTTTCTTT,CSASGTKPPSDTEAFF
-,TRBV12-3/TRBV12-4,few,TRBJ2-4,TGTGCCAGCAGTTTACAAGCCAAAAACATTCAGTACTTC,CASSLQAKNIQYF
-,TRBV6-2/TRBV6-3,few,TRBJ2-7,TGTGCCAGCAGTTACCTACCGGGCGGGGAAGCCTCCTACGAGCAGTACTTC,CASSYLPGGEASYEQYF
-,TRBV20-1,-,TRBJ2-7,TGCAGTGCTAGGGCGCGGGACAGATGGTACGAGCAGTACTTC,CSARARDRWYEQYF
TRBD1,TRBV5-1,-,TRBJ1-4,TGCGCCAGCAGCTTGGGGACAGGGCCTATTAATGAAAAACTGTTTTTT,CASSLGTGPINEKLFF
TRBD1,TRBV2,few,TRBJ2-3,TGTGCCAGCAGTCATCCCGGACAGGGGATGATCACAGATACGCAGTATTTT,CASSHPGQGMITDTQYF
-,TRBV20-1,-,TRBJ2-1,TGCAGTGCTGCAAAACGGGGGTTAGTCAATGAGCAGTTCTTC,CSAAKRGLVNEQFF
-,TRBV6-2/TRBV6-3,few,TRBJ2-1,TGTGCCAGCAGTTACTCGTACCAGTTCCCCTACAATGAGCAGTTCTTC,CASSYSYQFPYNEQFF
TRBD2,TRBV20-1,-,TRBJ2-3,TGCAGTGCTAGTAGCGGGATTAACACAGATACGCAGTATTTT,CSASSGINTDTQYF
-,TRBV6-2/TRBV6-3,few,TRBJ2-5,TGTGCCAGCAGTTTCATTGCGGCCGAGGGCAGCCAGTACTTC,CASSFIAAEGSQYF
-,TRBV29-1,few,TRBJ1-1,TGCAGCGTAAGAGACGTCAGGGCCGGTAGGAACACTGAAGCTTTCTTT,CSVRDVRAGRNTEAFF
TRBD1,TRBV7-2,few,TRBJ2-1,TGTGCCAGCAGCTTAAGGACAGGGAGCTCCTACAATGAGCAGTTCTTC,CASSLRTGSSYNEQFF
-,TRBV2,many,TRBJ2-7,TGTGCCAGCAGTGCGTGGTCGGGGCACGAGCAGTACTTC,CASSAWSGHEQYF
-,TRBV5-8,few,TRBJ2-3,TGTGCCAGCAGCGGGCGGTTCGGGGATACGCAGTATTTT,CASSGRFGDTQYF
-,TRBV10-1,few,TRBJ2-2,TGCGCCAGCAGTGGAGGGGGGACAGAAACGAACACCGGGGAGCTGTTTTTT,CASSGGGTETNTGELFF
TRBD2,TRBV20-1,few,TRBJ2-7,TGCAGTGCTAGAGATGGAAGGCGGGGGTCCTACGAGCAGTACTTC,CSARDGRRGSYEQYF
-,TRBV4-2,-,TRBJ2-2,TGTGCCAGCGGAATGGGGCAAGGGACCGGGGAGCTGTTTTTT,CASGMGQGTGELFF
TRBD2,TRBV7-3,many,TRBJ2-1,TGTGCCAGCAGCTTCGCTAGCGGGGTTAACAATGAGCAGTTCTTC,CASSFASGVNNEQFF
-,TRBV12-3/TRBV12-4,-,TRBJ2-1,TGTGCCAGCAGTCGTGCGGAGAATGAGCAGTTCTTC,CASSRAENEQFF
TRBD1,TRBV20-1,-,TRBJ1-5,TGCAGTGCTAGGAGGGACAGTTCCCAATATAGCAATCAGCCCCAGCATTTT,CSARRDSSQYSNQPQHF
-,TRBV7-9,-,TRBJ1-1,TGTGCCAGCAGCTTCCCAGGGTTGAGATGGAACACTGAAGCTTTCTTT,CASSFPGLRWNTEAFF
TRBD1,TRBV25-1,-,TRBJ2-2,TGTGCCAGCAGTAAAACCCTTGGACAGGCCAAAGGAGTCCACGGGGAGCTGTTTTTT,CASSKTLGQAKGVHGELFF
-,TRBV7-9,once,TRBJ2-5,TGTGCCAGCAGCCTCCTACAGGGAGGTGGGACCCAGTACTTC,CASSLLQGGGTQYF
-,TRBV10-3,many,TRBJ2-7,TGTGCCACCAGCGGTAGCTCCTACGAGCAGTACTTC,CATSGSSYEQYF
TRBD2,TRBV5-1,-,TRBJ2-1,TGCGCCAGCAGCTTGGGAGGGCTAGCGGGGACCTATGAGCAGTTCTTC,CASSLGGLAGTYEQFF
TRBD1,TRBV7-6,-,TRBJ1-1,TGTGCCAGCAGCGCTTGGACAGGGATGGACACTGAAGCTTTCTTT,CASSAWTGMDTEAFF
-,TRBV20-1,-,TRBJ2-1,TGCAGTGCCGAAACACGGAGCTCCTACAATGAGCAGTTCTTC,CSAETRSSYNEQFF
-,TRBV18,-,TRBJ2-7,TGTGCCAGCTCAACAGGTCGGGTCCCGCCCTCCTACGAGCAGTACTTC,CASSTGRVPPSYEQYF
TRBD1,TRBV10-3,-,TRBJ1-2,TGTGCCATCAGCCCGGGACAGGGGGAGTTCTATGGCTACACCTTC,CAISPGQGEFYGYTF
TRBD2,TRBV7-6,-,TRBJ2-2,TGTGCCAGCAGCGAACTAGCGGCCGCCGGGGAGCTGTTTTTT,CASSELAAAGELFF